This T cell receptor (beta chain) is drawn from a study of spatial heterogeneity in lung cancer. Time point in this sample: blood at routine non-recurrence follow-up after resection. In each case, whole RNA from tumor, nontumor lung or frozen PBMC was sequenced unsorted. TCRdb reprocessed the 5' RACE reads with MiXCR, giving one entry per CDR3 protein. The sample yields about 120,000 distinct CDR3 sequences, more than 9% seen once. This clonotype showed up just a few times. From germline, CDR1 is LGHNA and CDR2 YSLEER. The CDR3 consists of 16 residues. V was shortened by 8 bases and J by 5 bases, with 21 bases between the two germline ends.

V gene TRBV4-3 combines with J gene TRBJ2-2, with D perhaps matching TRBD1 or TRBD2 (7 bases each). The source of this sequence is a male donor with early-stage non-small cell lung cancer. The source material was PBMCs, sampled at follow-up. The CDR3 coding sequence is TGCGCCAGCGGCCCCGAGGGGGCGGGGGTAACCGGGGAGCTGTTTTTT. Its translation: CASGPEGAGVTGELFF.